The 29 T cell receptor beta chains listed next were all sequenced from one sample in a study of cytomegalovirus exposure and HLA in healthy donors. Both 60 Vbeta primers and 13 Jbeta primers went into the PCR. The repertoire was sequenced with immunoSEQ multiplex PCR; TCRdb's copy has only in-frame clones and lacks some. The table has about 120,000 clones, roughly 80% seen once. The material sequenced was PBMCs. Source of these receptors: a man aged 55 to 70 in good health and CMV-seropositive.

In this sample, this clone turned up once. The chain carries TRBV6-5 and TRBJ2-7; the match to TRBD1 covers 12 bases. The CDR3 extends over 15 amino acids. The germline V gene encodes CDR1 MNHEY and CDR2 SVGAGI. Germline trimming cut 6 bases from V and 5 bases from J; bases unmatched to any gene: 8. CDR3: CASRTRDRGPNEQYF. CDR3 in DNA: TGTGCCAGCAGGACTCGGGACAGGGGGCCGAACGAGCAGTACTTC.

The V and J genes are TRBV5-4 and TRBJ2-7, with 7 positions matching TRBD2. Germline loops: CDR1 SGHNT, CDR2 YYREEE (reference sequence). Trimming cost V 1 base and J 2 bases; bases outside gene matches: 6. This CDR3 has 15 amino acids. CDR3 sequence reads: CASSLSLADTYEQYF. For the CDR3, the DNA is TGTGCCAGCAGCTTGAGCCTAGCGGATACCTACGAGCAGTACTTC.

The V and J genes are TRBV4-1 and TRBJ2-2; perhaps TRBD2 as D (5 bases). Trimming took off 1 base at V and 7 bases at J, with 13 bases between the two ends. The CDR3 extends over 15 amino acids. Per germline, CDR1 MGHRA and CDR2 YSYEKL. The CDR3 loop is CASSQASGVDGELFF. The CDR3 DNA reads TGCGCCAGCAGCCAAGCCTCCGGGGTCGACGGGGAGCTGTTTTTT.

V is TRBV10-3 and J is TRBJ2-7; D gene ambiguous. Germline V CDR1 and CDR2: ENHRY, SYGVKD. This CDR3 region has 15 residues. V was shortened by 2 bases and J by 6 bases, with 17 bases between the two germline ends. This chain's CDR3 is CAISEGPSPTSEQYF. In DNA, the CDR3 is TGTGCCATCAGTGAGGGCCCTTCTCCCACCTCCGAGCAGTACTTC.

This clone was detected only once. Other DNA sequences in the sample encode the same CDR3. This rearrangement joins TRBV7-9 to TRBJ1-1, with 7 bases identical to TRBD1. CDR1 is SEHNR, CDR2 FQNEAQ, per germline (reference sequence). Losses at the gene ends were 5 bases for V and 4 bases for J; bases not matched to a gene: 4. The CDR3 is made up of 13 amino acids. CDR3 amino acids: CASSRQGGTEAFF. The CDR3 nucleotides are TGTGCCAGCAGCCGACAGGGAGGCACTGAAGCTTTCTTT. The full variable domain, in which reference TRBV7-9 and TRBJ1-1 provide the parts outside the CDR3, is DTGVSQNPRHKITKRGQNVTFRCDPISEHNRLYWYRQTLGQGPEFLTYFQNEAQLEKSRLLSDRFSAERPKGSFSTLEIQRTEQGDSAMYLCASSRQGGTEAFFGQGTRLTVV.

This clone came up once. The chain links TRBV19 to TRBJ1-1, with a possible D match to TRBD1 (5 bases). Germline V lookup: CDR1 LNHDA, CDR2 SQIVND (reference sequence). The CDR3 extends over 14 amino acids. V was shortened by 1 base and J by 5 bases, with 11 bases between the two germline ends. CDR3 in DNA: TGTGCCAGTAGTATAGGTGGGGGGGTGACTGAAGCTTTCTTT. Protein: CASSIGGGVTEAFF. Looking up the rest from reference TRBV19 and TRBJ1-1 gives the full variable domain: DGGITQSPKYLFRKEGQNVTLSCEQNLNHDAMYWYRQDPGQGLRLIYYSQIVNDFQKGDIAEGYSVSREKKESFPLTVTSAQKNPTAFYLCASSIGGGVTEAFFGQGTRLTVV.

The gene calls are TRBV9 and TRBJ1-2, with 10 bases lining up with TRBD1. CDR1 and CDR2 (germline): SGDLS, YYNGEE. V lost 2 bases to trimming and J lost 8 bases; unmatched junction nucleotides: 9. This CDR3 contains 15 residues. CDR3 sequence: CASSVAGTGAGGYTF. Written as DNA, the CDR3 is TGTGCCAGCAGCGTTGCCGGGACAGGGGCCGGCGGCTACACCTTC.

The chain links TRBV27 to TRBJ1-5; D ambiguous. The CDR3 covers 16 residues. Germline CDR1 is MNHEY and CDR2 is SMNVEV (reference sequence). Trimming took off 5 bases at V and 5 bases at J, with 19 bases between the two ends. CDR3 DNA: TGTGCCAGCAGTCTACGCGGTACGACGTCGGATCAGCCCCAGCATTTT. Translated: CASSLRGTTSDQPQHF.

This clone was seen only a few times. V and J are TRBV5-4 and TRBJ1-2; D gene ambiguous. Germline CDR1 is SGHNT and CDR2 is YYREEE (reference sequence). The CDR3 totals 13 residues. V was cut by 5 bases and J by 4 bases, with 12 bases left in between. The chain's CDR3 is CASRSSLAYGYTF. In DNA, the CDR3 is TGTGCCAGCAGGTCTAGTTTGGCCTATGGCTACACCTTC.

The V and J genes are TRBV19 and TRBJ2-5; 7 bases line up with TRBD1. In germline, CDR1 is LNHDA, CDR2 SQIVND (reference sequence). This CDR3 has 14 residues. J was trimmed by 0 bases and V by 4 bases; bases with no gene match: 2. Here the CDR3 DNA reads TGTGCCAGTAGTAAAGACAGGGACCAAGAGACCCAGTACTTC. It encodes CASSKDRDQETQYF.

As to this clone: A junction end diverges from the germline sequence, so it may reflect a read error. CDR3 sequence: CASSLSDSGANGLTF. CDR3 coding DNA: TGTGCCAGCAGCTTATCAGACTCTGGGGCCAACGGCCTGACTTTC. J is TRBJ2-6 and V is TRBV11-2; D perhaps matches TRBD1 (5 bases). Germline lookup yields CDR1 SGHAT and CDR2 FQNNGV. The CDR3 sequence is 15 residues long.

This clone has just one count. The DNA of the CDR3 is TGTGCCAGCAGTGAAGCCGGGACAGGGTACTGGAACACCATATATTTT. Amino acids: CASSEAGTGYWNTIYF. The chain recombines TRBV6-1 with TRBJ1-3, with TRBD1 identical over 9 bases. This CDR3 is built from 16 residues. Trimming took 0 bases from V and 7 from J; bases not matched to a gene: 7. Germline V lookup: CDR1 MNHNS, CDR2 SASEGT.

The rearrangement links TRBV2 to TRBJ1-6; tentatively, D is TRBD1 (5 bases). Germline V gene sequence: CDR1 SNHLY, CDR2 FYNNEI. V lost 6 bases to trimming and J lost 5 bases, with 17 bases between them. There are 16 residues in the CDR3. CDR3 amino acids: CASRKGWTPNNSPLHF. DNA for the CDR3: TGTGCCAGCAGGAAAGGATGGACACCCAATAATTCACCCCTCCACTTT.

The V call is TRBV7-2, the J call TRBJ1-1; possible D gene TRBD1, 6 bases. Trimming removed 5 bases at V and 1 base at J, with 11 bases between. Germline V gene lookup returns CDR1 SGHTA and CDR2 FQGNSA. This CDR3 contains 14 residues. The CDR3 nucleotides read TGTGCCAGCAGCGCTAGCAGGGGGAACACTGAAGCTTTCTTT. This gives the protein CASSASRGNTEAFF.

This sequence joins TRBV14 and TRBJ1-1, with no clear D. Trimming removed 4 bases from V and 4 bases from J, with 13 bases in between. The germline V gene encodes CDR1 SGHDN and CDR2 FVKESK. This CDR3 has 14 amino acids. The CDR3 DNA reads TGTGCCAGCAGCCCCCGAGCGGGTGGCACTGAAGCTTTCTTT. Translated: CASSPRAGGTEAFF.

This chain links TRBV5-1 with TRBJ2-3; a possible D gene is TRBD2 (5 bases). V was trimmed by 6 bases and J by 1 base, leaving 15 bases between them. This CDR3 is 15 amino acids long. Germline loops: CDR1 SGHRS, CDR2 YFSETQ. Here the CDR3 reads CASIEGGYRTDTQYF. The CDR3 region has the DNA TGCGCCAGCATCGAGGGCGGTTATCGCACAGATACGCAGTATTTT. Full variable domain (rest looked up from reference TRBV5-1 and TRBJ2-3): KAGVTQTPRYLIKTRGQQVTLSCSPISGHRSVSWYQQTPGQGLQFLFEYFSETQRNKGNFPGRFSGRQFSNSRSEMNVSTLELGDSALYLCASIEGGYRTDTQYFGPGTRLTVL.

The rearrangement links TRBV13 to TRBJ2-7; 7 nucleotides align to TRBD2. Unmatched junction bases numbered 7, after V lost 3 bases and J lost 5 bases. CDR1 is PRHDT, CDR2 FYEKMQ, per germline (reference sequence). The CDR3 runs 14 residues. The CDR3 DNA follows: TGTGCCAGCAGCTTCCGGCTAGCGGCCCACGAGCAGTACTTC. The encoded protein is CASSFRLAAHEQYF.

V and J are TRBV14 and TRBJ2-7; D may be TRBD1 (6 bases). The V end was cut by 8 bases, the J end by 6 bases, with 17 bases between. Germline CDR1 SGHDN, CDR2 FVKESK. The CDR3 extends over 13 amino acids. The CDR3: CASGRSDRSEQYF. CDR3 DNA: TGTGCCAGCGGCCGATCCGACAGGTCCGAGCAGTACTTC.

The V call is TRBV5-1, the J call TRBJ1-1; TRBD1 is a possible D gene (5 bases). The CDR3 extends over 13 amino acids. CDR1 and CDR2 (germline): SGHRS, YFSETQ. The V gene lost 6 bases and the J gene lost 1 base, with 10 bases spanning the gap. CDR3 sequence reads: CASTQVTNTEAFF. CDR3 bases: TGCGCCAGCACACAGGTTACGAACACTGAAGCTTTCTTT.

The chain carries TRBV7-3 and TRBJ2-3; no firm D call. The CDR3 runs 13 residues. The V gene's germline CDR1 is SGHTA and CDR2 FQGTGA. Trimming shortened V by 5 bases and J by 4 bases, and 10 bases separated the two germline ends. In nucleotides, the CDR3 is TGTGCCAGCAGCATTCCCGCGGCAGATACGCAGTATTTT. Protein sequence: CASSIPAADTQYF.

As to this clone: The identical CDR3 is also encoded by other nucleotide sequences in the sample. The V call is TRBV5-1, the J call TRBJ2-7; unclear D gene. The V end lost 0 bases, the J end lost 2 bases, and 6 bases lay between the germline ends. The CDR3 totals 13 residues. Germline CDR1 is SGHRS and CDR2 is YFSETQ. The DNA of the CDR3 is TGCGCCAGCAGCTTGGACTATCCCTACGAGCAGTACTTC. It encodes CASSLDYPYEQYF. Based on the CDR3 plus reference TRBV5-1 and TRBJ2-7, the full variable domain is KAGVTQTPRYLIKTRGQQVTLSCSPISGHRSVSWYQQTPGQGLQFLFEYFSETQRNKGNFPGRFSGRQFSNSRSEMNVSTLELGDSALYLCASSLDYPYEQYFGPGTRLTVT.

This chain joins TRBV10-3 and TRBJ1-1, with D possibly matching TRBD1 (5 bases). The length of the CDR3 is 12 residues. Germline V gene sequence: CDR1 ENHRY, CDR2 SYGVKD. V was clipped by 7 bases and J by 10 bases, with 16 bases between them. The CDR3 here is CAITERGKAAFF. Here the CDR3 DNA reads TGTGCCATCACCGAGCGGGGGAAAGCAGCTTTCTTT.

The V and J genes are TRBV19 and TRBJ1-1; 7 positions agree with TRBD1. CDR3 length: 10 amino acids. CDR1 LNHDA and CDR2 SQIVND come from the germline V gene (reference sequence). After removal of 9 bases from V and 11 bases from J, the junction contained 6 bases not matched to a gene. The CDR3 DNA reads as TGTGCCAGCAGACAGGGTAAGGCTTTCTTT. This codes for CASRQGKAFF.

This chain joins TRBV30 and TRBJ1-2; D might be TRBD1 (5 bases). Germline V gene lookup returns CDR1 GTSNPN and CDR2 SVGIG (reference sequence). This CDR3 is 13 amino acids long. The germline V and J ends were trimmed by 8 bases and 1 base, with 14 bases remaining between them. The CDR3 reads CAAAAGNNYGYTF. In DNA form, the CDR3 reads TGTGCCGCCGCGGCAGGGAATAACTATGGCTACACCTTC.

The chain recombines TRBV11-2 with TRBJ1-5, with D unresolved. Trimming took off 5 bases at V and 2 bases at J, with 10 bases between the two ends. From germline, CDR1 is SGHAT and CDR2 FQNNGV. This CDR3 region has 14 residues. The CDR3 nucleotides read TGTGCCAGCAGCCTTAGGGAGGGCAATCAGCCCCAGCATTTT. Amino acids: CASSLREGNQPQHF.

In regard to this clone: Other DNA sequences in the same sample also yield this CDR3. This chain links TRBV5-4 with TRBJ1-4; weak D call: TRBD1 (5 bases). Germline-derived CDR1 and CDR2 are SGHNT and YYREEE (reference sequence). The V gene lost 1 base and the J gene lost 6 bases, with 13 bases spanning the gap. CDR3 size: 15 residues. CDR3 coding DNA: TGTGCCAGCAGCTTGATTGGACAAAGGGATGAAAAACTGTTTTTT. As protein: CASSLIGQRDEKLFF. The complete variable domain, with remaining parts taken from reference TRBV5-4 and TRBJ1-4, reads ETGVTQSPTHLIKTRGQQVTLRCSSQSGHNTVSWYQQALGQGPQFIFQYYREEENGRGNFPPRFSGLQFPNYSSELNVNALELDDSALYLCASSLIGQRDEKLFFGSGTQLSVL.

The chain has TRBV5-6 and TRBJ1-1, with 8 positions matching TRBD1. Trimming cost V 3 bases and J 3 bases; bases outside gene matches: 4. This CDR3 region has 14 residues. CDR1 and CDR2 (germline): SGHDT, YYEEEE. The CDR3 sequence: CASSSRGLYTEAFF. The DNA of the CDR3 is TGTGCCAGCAGCTCCAGGGGGCTGTACACTGAAGCTTTCTTT.

The V call is TRBV18, the J call TRBJ2-3; 7 nucleotides line up with TRBD1. V trimming: 3 bases; J trimming: 5 bases; junction bases outside the gene matches: 17. This CDR3 comprises 18 residues. Germline V lookup: CDR1 KGHSH, CDR2 LQKENI. CDR3 DNA sequence: TGTGCCAGCTCACCTGGACAGGTCCCGACACACACACGAGATACGCAGTATTTT. This encodes CASSPGQVPTHTRDTQYF.

The CDR3 reads CASSSEYTEAFF. The DNA for the CDR3 is TGTGCCAGCAGTTCCGAGTACACTGAAGCTTTCTTT. The chain links TRBV28 to TRBJ1-1; D remains ambiguous. Between the trimmed V and J ends, which lost 4 bases and 3 bases, there was a span of 6 bases. CDR3 length equals 12 residues. Germline V gene data show CDR1 as MDHEN and CDR2 as SYDVKM. The variable domain in full, completed from reference TRBV28 and TRBJ1-1, reads DVKVTQSSRYLVKRTGEKVFLECVQDMDHENMFWYRQDPGLGLRLIYFSYDVKMKEKGDIPEGYSVSREKKERFSLILESASTNQTSMYLCASSSEYTEAFFGQGTRLTVV.